This T cell receptor beta chain was documented in a study of long-term antiretroviral therapy in people with HIV. Running of the v3.0 immunoSEQ assay took place at survey level. TCRdb's copy holds only in-frame clones and misses some; the assay was immunoSEQ multiplex PCR. The data show tens of thousands of clones, 85% seen once. Germline V gene lookup returns CDR1 MNHEY and CDR2 SMNVEV (reference sequence). V dropped 6 bases and J dropped 0 bases, with 8 bases sitting between them. This CDR3 has 13 amino acids. The source is a man aged 18 to 29 with HIV. The V call is TRBV27, the J call TRBJ1-1; no definite D call. The material was unsorted PBMCs, obtained about 3.3 years after starting antiretroviral therapy. In nucleotides, the CDR3 is TGTGCCAGCAGCGCCCAGGTGAACACTGAAGCTTTCTTT. The encoded protein is CASSAQVNTEAFF.